This T cell receptor (beta chain) was retrieved from a study of PD-1 blockade in mismatch repair-deficient tumors. Study in general: Enrolled 2013-2016, patients had progressing, pretreated mismatch repair-deficient cancers of 12 to 13 types. General study points: After pembrolizumab, tumor-resident clones rose rapidly, then generally contracted before radiologic responses.

CDR3 length: 12 amino acids. V lost 6 bases, J lost 4 bases, and 0 bases stayed unmatched. CDR1 MNHEY and CDR2 SMNVEV come from the germline V gene (reference sequence). Data came from immunoSEQ multiplex PCR; TCRdb stores just in-frame clones and leaves some out. Among 11,000 to 15,000 clones, around 84% were seen once, and the ten largest hold approximately 2%. PCR or immunohistochemistry showed mismatch repair deficiency in every enrolled patient. To note about this clone: What it binds is not known.

The chain carries TRBV27 and TRBJ2-7, with TRBD1 identical over 10 bases. The material sequenced was PBMCs, taken approximately 14 weeks after starting pembrolizumab. The sequence was collected from an adult with mismatch repair-deficient cancer. As DNA, the CDR3 is TGTGCCAGCAGGGACAGGGGGTACGAGCAGTACTTC. It codes for CASRDRGYEQYF.